This TCR beta chain was observed in a study of blood T cell repertoires in COVID-19 (dated by TCRdb to between 2020 and 2021). For the study in its entirety: Collaborator samples came from the United States, Italy and Spain and covered acute and convalescent phases of COVID-19. Samples came from the ongoing ImmuneRACE study (first 160 participants) plus 1,254 subjects from 6 global collaborators. A freely available public database, intended as a resource for researchers studying the immune response to SARS-CoV-2, is where the repertoires were released. Nearly every sample came with metadata listing a de-identified subject ID, COVID-19 status, age in years and sex. The material from the prospective study consisted of cDNA or gDNA derived from T cells, B-cell-depleted T cells, or PBMCs. Subjects who had been exposed to COVID-19, were actively infected with it, or had recovered from it provided the deeply sampled blood TCRbeta repertoires that made up the dataset. HLA class I and class II types, where available, came from metadata supplied by the sample provider rather than from assay-based typing.

TCRbeta CDR3 regions were amplified from genomic DNA using the immunoSEQ Assay, a bias-controlled multiplex PCR. Regarding the original processing steps: The number of nucleated cells in each sample was estimated from the amplification of reference gene primers within the assay. To quantify the absolute abundance of each unique TCRbeta CDR3 rearrangement, sequence reads were collapsed and filtered. Productive Simpson clonality was computed per sample as the square root of Simpson's diversity index over productive rearrangements. Held by TCRdb, this immuneACCESS table contains in-frame sequences only and omits some clones. Under half of the omission traces to an unresolved V gene where checked; the cause of the rest is unknown. V and J calls and clone size come straight from that table; D and trimming were deduced from the DNA. The sample profile shows about 70,000 clones; more than 75% of them were found once. The top ten clonotypes cover under 1.5% of the sample.

Remarks on this clone: The antigen this receptor binds is unknown. Base qualities are missing; no much larger clone stands one base away.

Each collaborating institution followed its own protocols to collect whole blood in K2EDTA tubes. Collaborator samples were shipped for TCRbeta analysis as frozen whole blood, isolated PBMCs, or DNA extracted from either sample type. General findings and caveats noted by the study authors: The quantity of clinical and demographic metadata differed by source and by participant and was supplied without curation.

Based on the germline V gene, the CDR1 and CDR2 sequences are MNHEY and SVGAGI. The CDR3 spans 13 residues, from the cysteine through the phenylalanine. Of the read, only the CDR3 DNA is kept; its 39 bases are in frame from base 1. V is pared back by 5 bases and J by 5 bases, with 12 bases lying between the germline termini. The sequenced material came from peripheral blood. This receptor chain uses TRBV6-5 and TRBJ1-2, with the D gene uncertain. The origin of this receptor is a man aged 45-60 years with acute or convalescent COVID-19. The DNA is as follows: TGTGCCAGCAGTCTCGAGACTCAATATGGCTACACCTTC. This gives the protein CASSLETQYGYTF.